The sequence of this TCR beta chain was determined in a study of CD8 T cells in ankylosing spondylitis. Study-wide results and caveats: Some motif variants had been reported before (in reactive arthritis synovial fluid and blood). Reported data indicate significant enrichment of disease-linked clones within matched ankylosing spondylitis synovial fluid. A TCR beta motif of eight or nine highly homologous variants seemed to mark ankylosing spondylitis blood.

This clonotype was recorded at least ten times. Its antigen is unidentified. MiXCR was run by TCRdb on the 5' RACE reads, yielding one entry per CDR3 protein. The sample lists around 150,000 distinct CDR3 sequences; roughly 6.6% were seen once. Trimming left V 7 bases short and J 6 bases short, with 3 bases between. Per germline, CDR1 SQVTM and CDR2 ANQGSEA. The CDR3 extends over 8 amino acids. What was sequenced was blood, either unsorted or a sorted T cell fraction (not recorded which). The clonotype was recovered from a female donor with ankylosing spondylitis or in good health (not recorded which). The chain employs TRBV29-1 and TRBJ1-2; D remains ambiguous. In DNA, the CDR3 is TGCAGCGAAGATGGCTACACCTTC. Protein sequence: CSEDGYTF. The variable domain in full, completed from reference TRBV29-1 and TRBJ1-2, reads SAVISQKPSRDICQRGTSLTIQCQVDSQVTMMFWYRQQPGQSLTLIATANQGSEATYESGFVIDKFPISRPNLTFSTLTVSNMSPEDSSIYLCSEDGYTFGSGTRLTVV.